The clone carrying this TCR beta chain was detected only a few times. Profiling relied on immunoSEQ multiplex PCR, and the TCRdb table lists in-frame clones only, not all of them. The data show 200,000 to 250,000 clones, 70% to 90% seen once. The data stem from a study of Ad26.COV2.S vaccination and SARS-CoV-2 variants. Treatment: about 20 received Ad26.COV2.S at low or high dose, single or two shots; about 5 received placebo; per-sample allocation not given. At day 63 after the first vaccine or placebo injection, samples were drawn. V was cut by 0 bases and J by 3 bases, with 11 bases left in between. The CDR3 sequence is 14 residues long. The germline CDR1 and CDR2 sequences are GTSNPN and SVGIG (reference sequence).

Sequencing used peripheral blood, obtained in a trial of Ad26.COV2.S vaccine versus placebo. The rearrangement links TRBV30 to TRBJ1-1, with a weak D call TRBD1 (6 bases). The sequence was obtained from a person aged 18 to 65 who received the Ad26.COV2.S COVID-19 vaccine or a placebo. CDR3 loop: CAWSVVGGYTEAFF. The CDR3 nucleotides are TGTGCCTGGAGTGTAGTAGGGGGTTACACTGAAGCTTTCTTT.